This record covers a single T cell receptor (beta chain). CDR1 and CDR2 (germline): LNHDA, SQIVND (reference sequence). This CDR3 contains 14 residues. The ends lost 10 bases at V and 4 bases at J; junction bases unmatched: 12. Methods used by the authors: Counts of nucleated cells, estimated from reference gene primer amplification, were obtained. Assay: immunoSEQ multiplex PCR; the TCRdb copy retains only in-frame clones and omits some. For V, J and clone size, that table is used; D and trimming come from the DNA. The sample lists about 240,000 clones, approximately 90% occurring once. The source of the sample is a study of blood T cell repertoires in COVID-19. Study summary: Sites in the United States, Italy and Spain provided acute and convalescent COVID-19 samples. T cells, B-cell-depleted T cells, or PBMCs provided the cDNA or gDNA that served as material.

The receptor comes from a man aged 55 to 70 who had recovered from COVID-19. V and J are TRBV19 and TRBJ1-2; 7 bases line up with TRBD1. What was sequenced was peripheral blood. The CDR3 reads CATNKDRRLYGYTF. DNA of the CDR3: TGTGCCACCAACAAGGACAGGCGCCTCTATGGCTACACCTTC. Full variable domain (missing parts from reference TRBV19 and TRBJ1-2): DGGITQSPKYLFRKEGQNVTLSCEQNLNHDAMYWYRQDPGQGLRLIYYSQIVNDFQKGDIAEGYSVSREKKESFPLTVTSAQKNPTAFYLCATNKDRRLYGYTFGSGTRLTVV.